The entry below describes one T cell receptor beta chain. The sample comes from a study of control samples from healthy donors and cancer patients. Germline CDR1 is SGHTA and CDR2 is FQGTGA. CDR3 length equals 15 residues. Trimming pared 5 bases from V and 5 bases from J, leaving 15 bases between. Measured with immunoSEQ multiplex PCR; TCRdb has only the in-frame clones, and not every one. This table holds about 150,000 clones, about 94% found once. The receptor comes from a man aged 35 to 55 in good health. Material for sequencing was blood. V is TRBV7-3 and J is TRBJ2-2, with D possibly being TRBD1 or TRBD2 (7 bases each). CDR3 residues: CASSARQGGTGELFF. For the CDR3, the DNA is TGTGCCAGCAGCGCTCGACAGGGAGGGACCGGGGAGCTGTTTTTT. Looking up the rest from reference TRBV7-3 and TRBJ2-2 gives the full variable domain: GAGVSQTPSNKVTEKGKYVELRCDPISGHTALYWYRQSLGQGPEFLIYFQGTGAADDSGLPNDRFFAVRPEGSVSTLKIQRTERGDSAVYLCASSARQGGTGELFFGEGSRLTVL.